This T cell receptor (beta chain) was obtained from a study of identical twins. TCRdb passed the 5' RACE reads through MiXCR, listing each CDR3 protein once. The sample lists about 530,000 distinct CDR3 sequences; 20% to 25% were seen once. The sample holds a few counts of this clonotype. Its cognate antigen is unknown. Study results and limitations: These conclusions were based on statistical analysis (cross-sectional, not following the same donors).

The CDR3 contains 16 residues. J lost 9 bases, V lost 1 base, and 11 bases had no gene match. Germline V gene lookup returns CDR1 SGHTA and CDR2 FQGTGA. These data were also reused for a study on yellow fever vaccine responses in identical twins.

J is TRBJ2-1 and V is TRBV7-3, with 8 positions matching TRBD2. This receptor was taken from a woman aged 18-29 years in good health. The sequenced sample consisted of CD4+ T cells sorted from blood. For the CDR3, the DNA is TGTGCCAGCAGCTTAATGTCGGGACTAGGAGGTACTGAGCAGTTCTTC. The encoded protein is CASSLMSGLGGTEQFF.